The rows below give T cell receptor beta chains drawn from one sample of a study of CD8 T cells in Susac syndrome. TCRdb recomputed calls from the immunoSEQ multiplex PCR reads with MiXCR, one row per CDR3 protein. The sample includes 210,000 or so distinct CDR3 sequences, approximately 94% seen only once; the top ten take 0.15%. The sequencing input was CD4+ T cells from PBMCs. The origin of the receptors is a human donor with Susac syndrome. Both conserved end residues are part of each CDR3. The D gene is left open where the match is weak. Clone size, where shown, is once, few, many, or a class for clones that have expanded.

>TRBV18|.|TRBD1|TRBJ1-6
TGTGCCAGCTCCCAGGGGACAGGGTATAATTCACCCCTCCACTTT
CASSQGTGYNSPLHF
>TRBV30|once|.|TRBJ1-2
TGTGCCTGGAGTGTAGGAGGGGCGGAGGACTATGGCTACACCTTC
CAWSVGGAEDYGYTF
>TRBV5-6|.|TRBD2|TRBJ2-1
TGTGCCAGCAGCCAAGACAGTTCGGGGGGGCAGGATGAGCAGTTCTTC
CASSQDSSGGQDEQFF
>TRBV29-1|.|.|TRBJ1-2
TGCAGCGTTGATCTGACAGCCCACTATGGCTACACCTTC
CSVDLTAHYGYTF
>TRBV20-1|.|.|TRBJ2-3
TGCAGTGCTAGGGGAGAGTACGGTAATACGCAGTATTTT
CSARGEYGNTQYF
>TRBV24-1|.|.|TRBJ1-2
TGTGCCACCTGGGGTCGTTCGAGCGGACTTAACTATGGCTACACCTTC
CATWGRSSGLNYGYTF
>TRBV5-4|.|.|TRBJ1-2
TGTGCCAGCAGCTTGGGGACGGAAAGAACTAACTATGGCTACACCTTC
CASSLGTERTNYGYTF
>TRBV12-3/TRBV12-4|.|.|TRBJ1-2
TGTGCCAGCAGTCCGGGACTCGCCTACTATGGCTACACCTTC
CASSPGLAYYGYTF
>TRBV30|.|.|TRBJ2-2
TGTGCCTGGAAGCATAAGGGTGCCGGGGAGCTGTTTTTT
CAWKHKGAGELFF
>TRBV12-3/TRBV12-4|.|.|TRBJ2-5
TGTGCCAGCGCCCTCGGGCGAGAGACCCAGTACTTC
CASALGRETQYF
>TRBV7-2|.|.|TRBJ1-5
TGTGCCAGCAGCTTAATCGATCAGCCCCAGCATTTT
CASSLIDQPQHF
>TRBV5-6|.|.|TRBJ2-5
TGTGCCAGCAGCTTGGGAGTGGGGAGCGAGACCCAGTACTTC
CASSLGVGSETQYF
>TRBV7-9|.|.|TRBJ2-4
TGTGCCAGCACCCTTAGAGCGGAAAACATTCAGTACTTC
CASTLRAENIQYF
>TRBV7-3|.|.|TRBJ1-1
TGTGCCAGCAGCTTGGGACCGAGGGGGAACACTGAAGCTTTCTTT
CASSLGPRGNTEAFF
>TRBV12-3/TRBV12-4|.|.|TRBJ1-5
TGTGCCAGCAGTTTCCTGGGGGGCCAAGGCAGCAATCAGCCCCAGCATTTT
CASSFLGGQGSNQPQHF
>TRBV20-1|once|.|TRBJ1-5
TGCAGTTTGGGCGAACAGGGAAGGAATCAGCCCCAGCATTTT
CSLGEQGRNQPQHF
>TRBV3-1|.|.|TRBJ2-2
TGTGCCAGCAGCCTGAGGACCCGCGGAACCGGGGAGCTGTTTTTT
CASSLRTRGTGELFF
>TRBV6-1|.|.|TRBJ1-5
TGTGCCAGCAGTGTAGAGAGTTTGCCCCAGCATTTT
CASSVESLPQHF